This TCR beta chain is drawn from a study of cytotoxic CD8 clonotypes in ibrutinib-treated CLL. Study context: Response material was collected after a median around 12 months of treatment, range 6 to 36.

Comments on this clone: Antigen: not known.

The study, taken as a whole, reports: Different sampling times were used for sustained-remission and progressing patients. Clonality grew at ibrutinib response; at progression, it decreased back toward baseline. In comparison with age-matched healthy donors, baseline clonality was higher and tracked circulating CD8+ T-cell counts.

The CDR3 is 17 residues long. Germline V CDR1 and CDR2: LGHNA, YNFKEQ. Between the trimmed V and J ends, which lost 0 bases and 1 base, there was a span of 15 bases. Data came from immunoSEQ multiplex PCR; TCRdb stores just in-frame clones and leaves some out. The repertoire holds over 200,000 clones, roughly 77% seen once, with approximately 6.3% in the top ten. The chain combines TRBV4-2 with TRBJ1-2; D is perhaps TRBD1 (5 bases). Here the sequenced sample was PBMCs, taken after 12 months of ibrutinib treatment. The source of this sequence is a human donor with chronic lymphocytic leukemia. CDR3: CASSQDVLQGRNYGYTF. The CDR3 nucleotides are TGTGCCAGCAGCCAAGACGTCCTTCAGGGCCGTAACTATGGCTACACCTTC.